One and the same sample provided the 13 T cell receptor beta chains below, sequenced in a study of T cells in Graves' hyperthyroidism and ophthalmopathy. What was amplified from RNA transcripts were TCR beta CDR3 regions. First-round RT-PCR of the TCR CDR3 relied on the HTBI primer set. TCRdb processed the multiplex PCR reads anew with MiXCR; each CDR3 protein has one entry. The sample comprises about 610,000 distinct CDR3 sequences, about 45% of which are singletons, and approximately 8.4% rests with the top ten. The sample taken for sequencing was peripheral blood or thyroid tissue (not recorded which). These receptor sequences come from a woman between 18 and 29 years old with Graves' hyperthyroidism.

As to this clonotype: A junction end diverges from the germline sequence, so it may reflect a read error. The rearrangement links TRBV7-3 to TRBJ2-2; TRBD2 aligns across 15 bases. Germline V gene data show CDR1 as SGHTA and CDR2 as FQGTGA. This CDR3 comprises 18 residues. CDR3 bases: TGCGCCAGCAGCCAACAAGGACTAGCGGGAGGGGGGGCCGGGGAGCTGTTTTTT. This translates into CASSQQGLAGGGAGELFF.

This clonotype has a count of ten or more. The gene calls are TRBV2 and TRBJ1-1; D uncertain. The V and J ends lost 7 bases and 7 bases respectively, with 10 bases between them. CDR3 length equals 11 residues. CDR1 is SNHLY, CDR2 FYNNEI, per germline. The CDR3 region has the DNA TGTGCCAGCATAATGATGGGTGAAGCTTTCTTT. Its protein product is CASIMMGEAFF.

The gene calls are TRBV2 and TRBJ2-7; 8 nucleotides agree with TRBD2. With the DNA end fitting TRBJ2-1 better, the J assignment may be wrong. Germline V gene sequence: CDR1 SNHLY, CDR2 FYNNEI. The length of the CDR3 is 15 residues. The CDR3 reads CASSAAGGSYNEQFF. Here the CDR3 DNA reads TGTGCCAGCAGTGCGGCGGGAGGCTCCTACAATGAGCAGTTCTTC.

The CDR3: CASSMRRTGGYTF. The CDR3 DNA reads TGTGCCAGTAGTATGAGGCGGACTGGAGGCTACACCTTC. V and J are TRBV19 and TRBJ1-2; D uncertain. Per the germline V gene, CDR1 is LNHDA and CDR2 is SQIVND (reference sequence). With 3 bases removed from V and 8 bases from J, the gap between germline ends came to 13 bases. This CDR3 has 13 amino acids.

This clonotype was counted at least ten times. The chain couples TRBV19 to TRBJ2-2, with 9 positions matching TRBD1. CDR1 is LNHDA, CDR2 SQIVND, per germline (reference sequence). The CDR3 runs 14 residues. V gave up 5 bases and J gave up 4 bases; unmatched junction bases: 2. The CDR3 sequence: CASSVQGATGELFF. The DNA of the CDR3 is TGTGCCAGTAGTGTACAGGGGGCCACCGGGGAGCTGTTTTTT.

V usage is TRBV20-1 and J usage is TRBJ2-7, with 8 bases matching TRBD2. The germline CDR1 and CDR2 sequences are DFQATT and SNEGSKA (reference sequence). V lost 6 bases, J lost 0 bases, and 4 bases stayed unmatched. The CDR3 loop spans 13 amino acids. DNA for the CDR3: TGCAGTGCGGGCGGACTAGCCTCCTACGAGCAGTACTTC. This codes for CSAGGLASYEQYF.

Turning to this clonotype: One junction end does not reproduce the germline sequence, and a read error may be involved. This chain links TRBV5-5 with TRBJ2-7; tentatively, D is TRBD2 (5 bases). CDR1 SGHKS and CDR2 YYEKEE come from the germline V gene (reference sequence). The CDR3 has 12 amino acids. The CDR3 nucleotides are TGCGCCAGCGGAGAGAGCTCCTACGGGCAGTACTTC. The encoded protein is CASGESSYGQYF.

This clonotype was counted at least ten times. The chain couples TRBV27 to TRBJ1-1; D might be TRBD1 (6 bases). Germline assignment: CDR1 MNHEY and CDR2 SMNVEV (reference sequence). The CDR3 extends over 13 amino acids. With 2 bases removed from V and 9 bases from J, the gap between germline ends came to 13 bases. The CDR3 DNA reads TGTGCCAGCAGTTTAGGGGGCGCGAGGCAAGCTTTCTTT. Its protein product is CASSLGGARQAFF.

This clonotype has ten or more counts. This chain joins TRBV4-1 and TRBJ2-7; 12 positions agree with TRBD2. The V gene end was trimmed by 0 bases and the J gene end by 5 bases; junction bases not matched to a gene: 14. Germline assignment: CDR1 MGHRA and CDR2 YSYEKL. The CDR3 has 19 residues. Written as DNA, the CDR3 is TGCGCCAGCAGCCAAGAGAGTAATGCGGCTAGCGGGAGGGCTAACGAGCAGTACTTC. Amino acid sequence: CASSQESNAASGRANEQYF.

This clonotype was recorded many times. The chain is built from TRBV20-1 and TRBJ1-4; TRBD1 matches at 9 bases. CDR3 length: 13 amino acids. Germline V lookup: CDR1 DFQATT, CDR2 SNEGSKA (reference sequence). V shed 4 bases, J shed 6 bases, and the junction held 3 bases outside the gene matches. The CDR3 DNA follows: TGCAGTGCTACCCGGGACAGGGATGAAAAACTGTTTTTT. This codes for CSATRDRDEKLFF.

The chain is built from TRBV2 and TRBJ1-1; D uncertain. Germline V gene lookup returns CDR1 SNHLY and CDR2 FYNNEI. V was cut by 2 bases and J by 4 bases, with 11 bases left in between. This CDR3 contains 14 residues. This CDR3 reads CASSELRTATEAFF. The CDR3, as DNA: TGTGCCAGCAGTGAACTCCGGACGGCCACTGAAGCTTTCTTT.

There are many counts of this clonotype. This chain joins TRBV9 and TRBJ1-6, with D possibly TRBD1 on 5 matching bases. V lost 5 bases, J lost 7 bases, and 28 bases lay in between. Germline values: CDR1 SGDLS, CDR2 YYNGEE. CDR3 length equals 19 residues. CDR3 DNA: TGTGCCAGCAGTTTGACCCCGGGACCGCTTATAGGAGGGAATTCACCCCTCCACTTT. Translating gives CASSLTPGPLIGGNSPLHF.

This clonotype was seen repeatedly, ten times or more. The V call is TRBV6-2 or TRBV6-3, the J call TRBJ2-7, with D tentatively TRBD1 or TRBD2 (5 bases each). The V gene lost 8 bases and the J gene lost 2 bases, with 13 bases spanning the gap. The germline V gene has CDR1 MNHEY and CDR2 SVGEGT. This CDR3 spans 13 amino acids. The CDR3: CASGRDGPYEQYF. CDR3 DNA: TGTGCCAGCGGCCGGGACGGGCCCTACGAGCAGTACTTC.